This entry lists 12 T cell receptor beta chains sequenced from one sample in a study of T cell repertoires in aging, cancer and after chemotherapy. Multiplex touch-down PCR with TRB-A/B primers amplified rearranged V-D-J TRB sequences. From the multiplex PCR reads, TCRdb called clonotypes with MiXCR, one entry per CDR3 protein. The profile shows about 11,000 distinct CDR3 sequences, under 30% of them singletons. Amplification of TCR beta used genomic DNA extracted from peripheral blood. What was sequenced was blood. The receptors originated from a human donor in good health.

The rearrangement uses TRBV20-1 and TRBJ1-5, with TRBD1 matching over 9 bases. CDR3 size: 14 residues. V trimming: 5 bases; J trimming: 5 bases; junction bases outside the gene matches: 7. Germline lookup yields CDR1 DFQATT and CDR2 SNEGSKA (reference sequence). Written as DNA, the CDR3 is TGCAGTGCTCTAAGGGACAGGGACCATCAGCCCCAGCATTTT. It codes for CSALRDRDHQPQHF.

V usage is TRBV5-6 and J usage is TRBJ2-5; TRBD2 matches 11 bases. Germline CDR1 and CDR2: SGHDT and YYEEEE. J lost 2 bases, V lost 2 bases, and 5 bases had no gene match. CDR3 size: 16 residues. Here the CDR3 DNA reads TGTGCCAGCAGCTTTATCACTAGCGGGGGTCAAGAGACCCAGTACTTC. It encodes CASSFITSGGQETQYF. Drawing the rest from reference TRBV5-6 and TRBJ2-5, the complete variable domain is DAGVTQSPTHLIKTRGQQVTLRCSPKSGHDTVSWYQQALGQGPQFIFQYYEEEERQRGNFPDRFSGHQFPNYSSELNVNALLLGDSALYLCASSFITSGGQETQYFGPGTRLLVL.

The chain recombines TRBV28 with TRBJ2-7; a possible D gene is TRBD1 (5 bases). The CDR3 loop spans 15 amino acids. Trimming stripped 6 bases from V and 0 bases from J, with 15 bases between. Germline V gene data show CDR1 as MDHEN and CDR2 as SYDVKM. For the CDR3, the DNA is TGTGCCAGCAGATTAGGTACCAGGGTCTCCTACGAGCAGTACTTC. This gives the protein CASRLGTRVSYEQYF.

This clonotype was found a few times. This chain uses TRBV20-1 with TRBJ2-7; a weak D match, TRBD1 (5 bases). Germline CDR1 DFQATT, CDR2 SNEGSKA (reference sequence). This CDR3 has 14 residues. The V and J ends lost 0 bases and 2 bases respectively, with 11 bases between them. The CDR3 spells CSAREGQNPYEQYF. DNA for the CDR3: TGCAGTGCTAGAGAAGGACAAAACCCCTACGAGCAGTACTTC.

This clonotype was detected only a few times. This chain joins TRBV6-1 and TRBJ1-4, with TRBD1 identical over 7 bases. Looked up from germline, CDR1 is MNHNS and CDR2 is SASEGT. The CDR3 is 15 amino acids. The ends lost 6 bases at V and 4 bases at J; junction bases unmatched: 8. The CDR3: CASRQQGQLNEKLFF. The CDR3 region has the DNA TGTGCCAGCAGACAACAGGGACAGCTTAATGAAAAACTGTTTTTT.

The CDR3 bases are TGCAGTGCTAGCATGGGTCCCTCCTACAATGAGCAGTTCTTC. This translates into CSASMGPSYNEQFF. The rearrangement uses TRBV20-1 and TRBJ2-1; D call uncertain. Per the germline V gene, CDR1 is DFQATT and CDR2 is SNEGSKA (reference sequence). This CDR3 region has 14 residues. V lost 3 bases and J lost 0, with 9 bases in between.

This chain uses TRBV5-1 with TRBJ2-7, with D possibly TRBD2 on 5 matching bases. V was shortened by 7 bases and J by 5 bases, with 19 bases between the two germline ends. Germline-derived CDR1 and CDR2 are SGHRS and YFSETQ. The CDR3 contains 14 residues. Written as DNA, the CDR3 is TGCGCCAGCTCGGAACGGGGTGGCCTGGACGAGCAGTACTTC. It is translated as CASSERGGLDEQYF. Full variable domain (outside the CDR3, taken from reference TRBV5-1 and TRBJ2-7): KAGVTQTPRYLIKTRGQQVTLSCSPISGHRSVSWYQQTPGQGLQFLFEYFSETQRNKGNFPGRFSGRQFSNSRSEMNVSTLELGDSALYLCASSERGGLDEQYFGPGTRLTVT.

The CDR3 nucleotides read TGTGCCTGGAGTGTCGGTGGGGTAAACATTCAGTACTTC. Its protein is CAWSVGGVNIQYF. V and J are TRBV30 and TRBJ2-7; the D is unclear. The DNA end favors TRBJ2-4, so the J call may be wrong. CDR3 size: 13 residues. In germline, CDR1 is GTSNPN, CDR2 SVGIG (reference sequence).

The chain employs TRBV11-2 and TRBJ2-7; D may be TRBD2 (6 bases). The ends were cut back, 0 bases at V and 8 bases at J, with 11 bases in the middle. The germline V gene has CDR1 SGHAT and CDR2 FQNNGV. This CDR3 has 13 amino acids. DNA of the CDR3: TGTGCCAGCAGCTTAGATCGGGCGGGAAAGCAGTACTTC. This sequence encodes CASSLDRAGKQYF.

Judged by abundance, this clonotype is medium-sized. V is TRBV29-1 and J is TRBJ1-3; D is perhaps TRBD1 (5 bases). The CDR3 has 15 residues. With 4 bases removed from V and 0 bases from J, the gap between germline ends came to 13 bases. Germline lookup yields CDR1 SQVTM and CDR2 ANQGSEA. CDR3 sequence: CSVAGSFDSGNTIYF. The CDR3, as DNA: TGCAGCGTTGCAGGGTCATTCGACTCTGGAAACACCATATATTTT. The full variable domain, its missing parts supplied by reference TRBV29-1 and TRBJ1-3, is SAVISQKPSRDICQRGTSLTIQCQVDSQVTMMFWYRQQPGQSLTLIATANQGSEATYESGFVIDKFPISRPNLTFSTLTVSNMSPEDSSIYLCSVAGSFDSGNTIYFGEGSWLTVV.

In this sample, this clonotype is medium-sized. The J gene is TRBJ1-2, the V gene TRBV19, with TRBD1 as a possible D gene (5 bases). Trimming took off 9 bases at V and 4 bases at J, with 15 bases between the two ends. Per germline, CDR1 LNHDA and CDR2 SQIVND (reference sequence). This CDR3 spans 13 amino acids. DNA of the CDR3: TGTGCCAGCCAAGACGACAGATCCTATGGCTACACCTTC. Its protein is CASQDDRSYGYTF. Full variable domain (missing parts from reference TRBV19 and TRBJ1-2): DGGITQSPKYLFRKEGQNVTLSCEQNLNHDAMYWYRQDPGQGLRLIYYSQIVNDFQKGDIAEGYSVSREKKESFPLTVTSAQKNPTAFYLCASQDDRSYGYTFGSGTRLTVV.

This clonotype has just a few counts. The chain joins TRBV28 to TRBJ2-1; a weak D match, TRBD2 (5 bases). The CDR3 loop spans 16 amino acids. In germline, CDR1 is MDHEN, CDR2 SYDVKM. Trimming removed 5 bases from V and 5 bases from J, with 19 bases in between. The CDR3 reads CASSPLPSFGHNEQFF. CDR3 nucleotide sequence: TGTGCCAGCAGTCCCCTCCCTAGCTTCGGGCACAATGAGCAGTTCTTC.